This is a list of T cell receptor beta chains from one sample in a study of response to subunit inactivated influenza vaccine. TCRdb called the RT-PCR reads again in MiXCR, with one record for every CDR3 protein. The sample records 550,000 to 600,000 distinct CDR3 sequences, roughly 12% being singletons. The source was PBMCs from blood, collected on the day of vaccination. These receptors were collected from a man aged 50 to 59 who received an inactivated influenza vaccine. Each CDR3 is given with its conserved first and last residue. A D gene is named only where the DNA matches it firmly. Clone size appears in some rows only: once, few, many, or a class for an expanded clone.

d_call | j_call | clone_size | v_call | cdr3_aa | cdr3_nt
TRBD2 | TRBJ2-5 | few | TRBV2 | CASSETGLAVQETQYF | TGTGCCAGCAGTGAGACGGGACTAGCGGTCCAAGAGACCCAGTACTTC
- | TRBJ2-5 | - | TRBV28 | CASSPINPKGMMTQYF | TGTGCCAGCAGTCCCATTAACCCAAAGGGAATGATGACCCAGTACTTC
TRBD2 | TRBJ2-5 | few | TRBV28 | CASSYGLRGVGETQYF | TGTGCCAGCAGTTACGGGTTACGGGGGGTGGGAGAGACCCAGTACTTC
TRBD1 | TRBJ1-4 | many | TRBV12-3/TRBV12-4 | CASSLAGQGGEKLFF | TGTGCCAGCAGCTTAGCGGGACAGGGTGGCGAAAAACTGTTTTTT
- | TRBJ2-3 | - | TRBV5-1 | CASSQALGPDDTQYF | TGCGCCAGCAGCCAAGCCTTGGGGCCCGATGATACGCAGTATTTT
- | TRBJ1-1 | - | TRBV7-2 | CASSQSRGGAFF | TGTGCCAGCAGCCAATCTCGGGGAGGGGCTTTCTTT
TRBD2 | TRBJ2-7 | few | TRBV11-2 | CASSLVTSGSSYEQYF | TGTGCCAGCAGCTTAGTGACTAGCGGGAGTTCTTACGAGCAGTACTTC
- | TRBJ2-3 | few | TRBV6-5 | CASSYGPQGTDTQYF | TGTGCCAGCAGTTACGGTCCCCAGGGTACAGATACGCAGTATTTT
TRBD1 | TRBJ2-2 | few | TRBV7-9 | CASRKTGGAGELFF | TGTGCCAGCAGGAAGACAGGGGGTGCCGGGGAGCTGTTTTTT
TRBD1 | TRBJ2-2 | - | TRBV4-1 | CASREGQGLGELFF | TGCGCCAGCAGGGAAGGACAGGGGCTCGGGGAGCTGTTTTTT
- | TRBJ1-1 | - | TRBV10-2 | CASSGQGFGTEAFF | TGCGCCAGCAGTGGCCAGGGATTTGGCACTGAAGCTTTCTTT
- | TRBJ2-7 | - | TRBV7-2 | CASSLRGGTGSYEQYF | TGTGCCAGCAGCTTACGCGGCGGCACAGGGTCCTACGAGCAGTACTTC
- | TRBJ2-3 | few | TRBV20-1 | CSSWTLSDTDTQYF | TGCAGTTCCTGGACGTTATCGGACACAGATACGCAGTATTTT
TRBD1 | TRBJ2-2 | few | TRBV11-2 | CASSTDRGAHFGELFF | TGTGCCAGCAGCACGGACAGGGGGGCACATTTCGGGGAGCTGTTTTTT
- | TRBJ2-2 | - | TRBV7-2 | CASSHVEFSNTGELFF | TGTGCCAGCAGCCATGTGGAGTTCTCGAACACCGGGGAGCTGTTTTTT
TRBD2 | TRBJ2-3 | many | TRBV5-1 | CASSLAGGAGVRDTQYF | TGCGCCAGCAGCTTGGCCGGGGGTGCGGGAGTGAGGGATACGCAGTATTTT
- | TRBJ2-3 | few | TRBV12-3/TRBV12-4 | CASSELGTDTQYF | TGTGCCAGCAGTGAGTTAGGCACAGATACGCAGTATTTT
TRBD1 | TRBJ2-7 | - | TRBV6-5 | CASSYRTGAYEQYF | TGTGCCAGCAGTTACCGGACAGGGGCCTACGAGCAGTACTTC
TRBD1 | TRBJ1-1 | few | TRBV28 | CASSSFRDRDTFF | TGTGCCAGCAGTTCCTTCCGGGACAGGGATACTTTCTTT
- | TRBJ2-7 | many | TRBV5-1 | CASSPDKFEQYF | TGCGCCAGCAGCCCAGACAAATTCGAGCAGTACTTC
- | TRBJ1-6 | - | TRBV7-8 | CASSYAGTVSPLHF | TGTGCCAGCAGCTACGCGGGGACGGTTTCACCCCTCCACTTT
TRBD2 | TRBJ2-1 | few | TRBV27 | CASSPAGDVLYNEQFF | TGTGCCAGCAGTCCCGCGGGGGACGTGCTTTACAATGAGCAGTTCTTC
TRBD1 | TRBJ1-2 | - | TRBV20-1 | CSAKAGGIYGYTF | TGCAGTGCTAAGGCAGGGGGCATCTATGGCTACACCTTC
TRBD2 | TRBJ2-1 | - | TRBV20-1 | CSARDVDLAGGSDEQFF | TGCAGTGCTAGAGATGTAGACCTAGCGGGGGGCTCGGATGAGCAGTTCTTC
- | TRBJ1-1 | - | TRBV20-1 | CSARTTRRAGMNTEAFF | TGCAGTGCTAGAACTACTCGAAGGGCGGGGATGAACACTGAAGCTTTCTTT
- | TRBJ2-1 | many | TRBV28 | CAGGRGTYNEQFF | TGTGCCGGCGGACGGGGAACCTACAATGAGCAGTTCTTC
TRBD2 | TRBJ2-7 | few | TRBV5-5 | CASSLSLAGAHEQYF | TGTGCCAGCAGCTTGAGTCTAGCGGGAGCCCACGAGCAGTACTTC
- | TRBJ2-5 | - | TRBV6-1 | CASSQSSSGLIFAQYF | TGTGCCAGCAGCCAAAGTTCGTCGGGACTGATTTTTGCCCAGTACTTC
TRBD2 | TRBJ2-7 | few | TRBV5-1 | CASSPEGGSFRSEQYF | TGCGCCAGCAGCCCCGAGGGAGGGTCTTTCCGCTCCGAGCAGTACTTC
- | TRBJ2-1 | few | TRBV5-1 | CASSLPNREQFF | TGCGCCAGCAGCTTGCCCAATCGTGAGCAGTTCTTC
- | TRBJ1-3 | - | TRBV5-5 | CASSSLPGPNGNTIYF | TGTGCCAGCAGCTCCCTACCGGGGCCGAACGGAAACACCATATATTTT
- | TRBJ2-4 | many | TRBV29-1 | CSVLTRGAKNIQYF | TGCAGCGTACTTACGAGGGGCGCCAAAAACATTCAGTACTTC
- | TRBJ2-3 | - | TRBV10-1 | CASSDLSSADTQYF | TGCGCCAGCAGTGACCTCAGCTCTGCTGATACGCAGTATTTT
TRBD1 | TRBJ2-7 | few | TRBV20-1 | CSARSRDRDSYEQYF | TGCAGTGCTCGTAGCCGGGACAGGGACTCCTACGAGCAGTACTTC
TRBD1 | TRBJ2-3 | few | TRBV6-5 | CASSYSNHGTGVRDTQYF | TGTGCCAGCAGTTACTCGAACCATGGGACAGGAGTCAGGGATACGCAGTATTTT
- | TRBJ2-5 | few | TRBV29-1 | CSVKERRETQYF | TGCAGCGTGAAAGAACGCCGAGAGACCCAGTACTTC
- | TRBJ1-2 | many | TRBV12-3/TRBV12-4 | CASSFRILAARSGGYTF | TGTGCCAGCAGTTTCAGGATACTGGCAGCCCGGTCGGGTGGCTACACCTTC
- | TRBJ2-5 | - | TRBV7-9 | CASSIQGPQETQYF | TGTGCCAGCAGCATACAGGGACCTCAAGAGACCCAGTACTTC
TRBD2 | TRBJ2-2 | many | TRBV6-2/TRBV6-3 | CASSPPYWTSGRARNTGELFF | TGTGCCAGCAGTCCACCCTATTGGACTAGCGGGAGGGCCAGGAACACCGGGGAGCTGTTTTTT
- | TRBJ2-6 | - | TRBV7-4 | CASSFPNGQRLAGANVLTF | TGTGCCAGCAGCTTCCCGAATGGACAGCGTTTAGCTGGGGCCAACGTCCTGACTTTC
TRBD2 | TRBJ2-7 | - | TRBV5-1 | CASSFSGTIYEQYF | TGCGCCAGCAGCTTCTCGGGGACTATCTACGAGCAGTACTTC
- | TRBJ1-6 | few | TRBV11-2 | CASSPDLRSNSPLHF | TGTGCCAGCAGCCCCGATCTACGGAGTAATTCACCCCTCCACTTT
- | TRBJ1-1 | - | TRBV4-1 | CASSQELGTEAFF | TGCGCCAGCAGCCAAGAGTTGGGGACTGAAGCTTTCTTT
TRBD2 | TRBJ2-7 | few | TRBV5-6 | CASSGGGYEQYF | TGTGCCAGCTCGGGAGGTGGCTACGAGCAGTACTTC
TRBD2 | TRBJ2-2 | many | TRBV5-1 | CASSGGGGSTGELFF | TGCGCCAGCAGCGGGGGAGGCGGGAGCACCGGGGAGCTGTTTTTT
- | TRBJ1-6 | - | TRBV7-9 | CASSPRGADSPLHF | TGTGCCAGCAGCCCAAGAGGGGCAGATTCACCCCTCCACTTT
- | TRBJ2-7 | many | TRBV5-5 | CASSFAIGTVTHEQYF | TGTGCCAGCAGCTTTGCCATCGGGACGGTGACCCACGAGCAGTACTTC
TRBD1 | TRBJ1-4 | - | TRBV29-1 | CSVGTGGGSNEKLFF | TGCAGCGTGGGGACAGGGGGCGGTAGTAATGAAAAACTGTTTTTT
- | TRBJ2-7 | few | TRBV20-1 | CSARAGTASYEQYF | TGCAGTGCTAGAGCCGGGACGGCCTCCTACGAGCAGTACTTC
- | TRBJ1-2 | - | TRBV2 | CASKYGYGGYTF | TGTGCCAGCAAGTACGGGTACGGAGGCTACACCTTC
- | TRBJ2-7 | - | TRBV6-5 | CASSYQVRASEQYF | TGTGCCAGCAGTTACCAGGTGAGGGCCAGCGAGCAGTACTTC
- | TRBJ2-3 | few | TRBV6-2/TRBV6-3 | CASSYPRDSFTDTQYF | TGTGCCAGCAGTTACCCCAGGGATTCCTTCACAGATACGCAGTATTTT
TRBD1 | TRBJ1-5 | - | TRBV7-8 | CASSNGQGPQPQHF | TGTGCCAGCAGCAACGGACAGGGACCTCAGCCCCAGCATTTT
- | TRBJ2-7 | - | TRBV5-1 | CASSVRDTWIHEQYF | TGCGCCAGCAGCGTACGGGACACCTGGATCCACGAGCAGTACTTC
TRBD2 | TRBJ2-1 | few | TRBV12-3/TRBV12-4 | CASSASGSGNEQFF | TGTGCCAGCAGCGCTAGCGGGAGTGGCAATGAGCAGTTCTTC
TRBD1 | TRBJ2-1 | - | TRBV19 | CASSDWTGGNEQFF | TGTGCCAGTAGTGACTGGACAGGAGGAAATGAGCAGTTCTTC
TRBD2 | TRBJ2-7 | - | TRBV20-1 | CSAGLAGGIEQYF | TGCAGTGCGGGCCTAGCGGGAGGAATCGAGCAGTACTTC
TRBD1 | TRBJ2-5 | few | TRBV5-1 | CASSGTDRVQETQYF | TGCGCCAGCAGCGGGACCGACAGGGTCCAAGAGACCCAGTACTTC
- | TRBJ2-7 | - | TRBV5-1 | CASSPSSAEQYF | TGCGCCAGCAGTCCCTCATCGGCCGAGCAGTACTTC
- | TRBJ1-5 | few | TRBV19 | CASSIFHGGGNQPQHF | TGTGCCAGTAGTATATTTCACGGGGGTGGCAATCAGCCCCAGCATTTT